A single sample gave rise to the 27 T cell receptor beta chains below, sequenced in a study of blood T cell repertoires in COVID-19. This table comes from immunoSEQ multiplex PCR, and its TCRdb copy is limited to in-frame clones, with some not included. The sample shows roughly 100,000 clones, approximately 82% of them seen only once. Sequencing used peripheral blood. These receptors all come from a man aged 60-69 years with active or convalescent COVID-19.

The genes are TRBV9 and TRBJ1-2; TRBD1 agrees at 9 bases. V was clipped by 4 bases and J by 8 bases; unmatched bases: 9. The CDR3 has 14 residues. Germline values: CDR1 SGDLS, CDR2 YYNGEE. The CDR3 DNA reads TGTGCCAGCAGCCCTGGGACAGGGATTGGAGGCTACACCTTC. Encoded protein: CASSPGTGIGGYTF.

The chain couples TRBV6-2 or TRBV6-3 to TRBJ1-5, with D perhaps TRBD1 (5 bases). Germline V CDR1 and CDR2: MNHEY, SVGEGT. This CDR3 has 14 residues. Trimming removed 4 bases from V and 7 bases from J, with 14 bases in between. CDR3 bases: TGTGCCAGCAGTTCCCGACAGTTCCGGCAGCCCCAGCATTTT. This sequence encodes CASSSRQFRQPQHF.

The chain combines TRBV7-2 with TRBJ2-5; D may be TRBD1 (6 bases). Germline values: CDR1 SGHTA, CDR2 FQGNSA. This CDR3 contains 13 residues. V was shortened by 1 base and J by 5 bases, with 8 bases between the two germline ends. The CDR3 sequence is CASSLGTVETQYF. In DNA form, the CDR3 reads TGTGCCAGCAGCTTAGGGACAGTGGAGACCCAGTACTTC.

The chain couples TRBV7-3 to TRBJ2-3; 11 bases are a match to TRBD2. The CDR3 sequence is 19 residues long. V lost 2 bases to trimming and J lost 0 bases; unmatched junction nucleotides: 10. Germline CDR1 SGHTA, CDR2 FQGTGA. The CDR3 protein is CASSLGLAGGPTSTDTQYF. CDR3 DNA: TGTGCCAGCAGCTTAGGGCTAGCGGGAGGCCCAACGAGCACAGATACGCAGTATTTT.

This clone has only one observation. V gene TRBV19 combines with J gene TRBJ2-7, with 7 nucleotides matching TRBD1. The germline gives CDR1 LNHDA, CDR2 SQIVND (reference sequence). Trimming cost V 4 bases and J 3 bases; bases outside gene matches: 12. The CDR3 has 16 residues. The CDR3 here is CASSNHPGQHFYEQYF. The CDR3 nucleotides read TGTGCCAGTAGTAACCACCCGGGACAGCACTTCTACGAGCAGTACTTC.

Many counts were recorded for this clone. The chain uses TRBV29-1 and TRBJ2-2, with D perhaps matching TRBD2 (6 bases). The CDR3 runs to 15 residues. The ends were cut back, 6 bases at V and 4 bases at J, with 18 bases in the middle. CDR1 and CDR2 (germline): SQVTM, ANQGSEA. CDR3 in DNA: TGCAGCGTGCGGGCCCAGGGACTGGGCACCGGGGAGCTGTTTTTT. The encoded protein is CSVRAQGLGTGELFF.

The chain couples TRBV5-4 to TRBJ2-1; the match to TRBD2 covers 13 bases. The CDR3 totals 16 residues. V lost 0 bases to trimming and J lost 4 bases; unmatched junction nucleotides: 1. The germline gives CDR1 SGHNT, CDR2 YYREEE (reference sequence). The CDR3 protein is CASSLGTSGSYNEQFF. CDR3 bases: TGTGCCAGCAGCTTGGGGACTAGCGGGAGTTACAATGAGCAGTTCTTC.

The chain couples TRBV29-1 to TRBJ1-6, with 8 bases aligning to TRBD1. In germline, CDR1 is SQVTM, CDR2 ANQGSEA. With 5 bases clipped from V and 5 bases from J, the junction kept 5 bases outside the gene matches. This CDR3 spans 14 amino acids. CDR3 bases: TGCAGCGTTAGGACAGGGCATGATAATTCACCCCTCCACTTT. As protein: CSVRTGHDNSPLHF.

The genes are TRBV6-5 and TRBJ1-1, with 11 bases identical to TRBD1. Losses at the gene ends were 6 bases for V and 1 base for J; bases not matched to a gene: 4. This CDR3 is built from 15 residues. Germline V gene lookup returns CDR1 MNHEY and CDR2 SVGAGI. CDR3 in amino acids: CASRRTGGQNTEAFF. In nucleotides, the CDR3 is TGTGCCAGCAGGAGGACAGGGGGCCAGAACACTGAAGCTTTCTTT.

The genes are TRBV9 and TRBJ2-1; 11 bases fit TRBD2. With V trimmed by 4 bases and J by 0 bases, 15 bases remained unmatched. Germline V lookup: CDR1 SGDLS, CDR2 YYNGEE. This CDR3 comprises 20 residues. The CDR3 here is CASSPRGGTSGPSSYNEQFF. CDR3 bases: TGTGCCAGCAGCCCCCGGGGGGGGACTAGCGGTCCGAGCTCCTACAATGAGCAGTTCTTC. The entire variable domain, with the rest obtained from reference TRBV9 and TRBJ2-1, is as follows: DSGVTQTPKHLITATGQRVTLRCSPRSGDLSVYWYQQSLDQGLQFLIQYYNGEERAKGNILERFSAQQFPDLHSELNLSSLELGDSALYFCASSPRGGTSGPSSYNEQFFGPGTRLTVL.

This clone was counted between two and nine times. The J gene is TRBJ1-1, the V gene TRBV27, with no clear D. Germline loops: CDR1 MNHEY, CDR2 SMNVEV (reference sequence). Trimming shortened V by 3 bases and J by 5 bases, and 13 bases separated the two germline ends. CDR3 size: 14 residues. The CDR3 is CASSFMSEATEAFF. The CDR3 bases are TGTGCCAGCAGTTTCATGAGCGAGGCAACTGAAGCTTTCTTT.

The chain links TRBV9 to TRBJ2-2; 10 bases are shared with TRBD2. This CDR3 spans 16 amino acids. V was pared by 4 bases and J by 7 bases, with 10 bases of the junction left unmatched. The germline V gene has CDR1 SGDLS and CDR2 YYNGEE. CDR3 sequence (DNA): TGTGCCAGCAGCTTCTCTAGCGGGAGAGGTGGCGGGGAGCTGTTTTTT. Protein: CASSFSSGRGGGELFF.

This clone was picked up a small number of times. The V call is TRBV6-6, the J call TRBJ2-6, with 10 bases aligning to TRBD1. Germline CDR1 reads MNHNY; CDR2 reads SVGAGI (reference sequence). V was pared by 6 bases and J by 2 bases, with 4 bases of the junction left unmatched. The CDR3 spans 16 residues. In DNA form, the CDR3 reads TGTGCCAGCAGCGAGACAGGGGGCGCTGGGGCCAACGTCCTGACTTTC. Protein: CASSETGGAGANVLTF.

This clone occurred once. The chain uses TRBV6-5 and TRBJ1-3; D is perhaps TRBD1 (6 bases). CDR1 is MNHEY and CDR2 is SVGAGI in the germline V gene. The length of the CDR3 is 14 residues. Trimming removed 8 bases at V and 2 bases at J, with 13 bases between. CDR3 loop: CASRRTATGNTIYF. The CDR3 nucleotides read TGTGCCAGCCGTAGGACAGCCACTGGAAACACCATATATTTT.

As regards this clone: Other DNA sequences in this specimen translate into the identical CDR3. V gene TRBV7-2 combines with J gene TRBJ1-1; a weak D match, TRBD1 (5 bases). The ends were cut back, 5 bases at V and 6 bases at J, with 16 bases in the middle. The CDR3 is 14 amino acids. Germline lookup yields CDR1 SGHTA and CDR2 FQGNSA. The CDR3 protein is CASSLGGGRAEAFF. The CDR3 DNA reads TGTGCCAGCAGCCTCGGGGGGGGAAGAGCTGAAGCTTTCTTT.

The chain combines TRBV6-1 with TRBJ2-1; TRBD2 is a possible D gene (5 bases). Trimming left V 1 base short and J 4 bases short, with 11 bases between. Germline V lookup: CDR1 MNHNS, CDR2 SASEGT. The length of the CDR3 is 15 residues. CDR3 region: CASSEEWTFYNEQFF. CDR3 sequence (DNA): TGTGCCAGCAGTGAAGAGTGGACTTTTTACAATGAGCAGTTCTTC.

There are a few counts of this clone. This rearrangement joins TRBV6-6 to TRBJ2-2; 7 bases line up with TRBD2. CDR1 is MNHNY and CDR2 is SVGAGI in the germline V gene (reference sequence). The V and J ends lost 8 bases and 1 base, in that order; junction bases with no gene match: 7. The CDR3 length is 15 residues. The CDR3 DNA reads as TGTGCCAGCCAAACGCGCGGGAGGAACACCGGGGAGCTGTTTTTT. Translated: CASQTRGRNTGELFF.

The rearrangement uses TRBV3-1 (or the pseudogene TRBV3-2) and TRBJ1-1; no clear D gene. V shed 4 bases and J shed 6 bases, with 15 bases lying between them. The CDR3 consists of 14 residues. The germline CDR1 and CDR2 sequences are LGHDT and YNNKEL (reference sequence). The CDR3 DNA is TGTGCCAGCAGCCCGGCGCGGCAAAAAGCTGAAGCTTTCTTT. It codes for CASSPARQKAEAFF.

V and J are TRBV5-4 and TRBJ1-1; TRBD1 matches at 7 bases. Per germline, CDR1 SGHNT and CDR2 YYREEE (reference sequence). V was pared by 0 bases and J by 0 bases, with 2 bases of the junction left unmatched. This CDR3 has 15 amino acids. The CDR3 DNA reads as TGTGCCAGCAGCTTGGCAGGGGGGATGAACACTGAAGCTTTCTTT. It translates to CASSLAGGMNTEAFF.

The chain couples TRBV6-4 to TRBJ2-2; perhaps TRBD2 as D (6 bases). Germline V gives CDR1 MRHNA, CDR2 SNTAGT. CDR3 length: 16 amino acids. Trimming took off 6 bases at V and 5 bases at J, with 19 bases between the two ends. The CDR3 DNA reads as TGTGCCAGCAGCCCTCTAGCGACCGTTGGGACCGGGGAGCTGTTTTTT. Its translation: CASSPLATVGTGELFF.

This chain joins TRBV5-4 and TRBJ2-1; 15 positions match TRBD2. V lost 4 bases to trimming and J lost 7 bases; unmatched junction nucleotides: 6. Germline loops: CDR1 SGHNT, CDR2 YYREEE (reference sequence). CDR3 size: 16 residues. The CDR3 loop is CASSQGTSGRLNEQFF. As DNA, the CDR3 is TGTGCCAGCAGCCAAGGGACTAGCGGGAGGTTAAATGAGCAGTTCTTC.

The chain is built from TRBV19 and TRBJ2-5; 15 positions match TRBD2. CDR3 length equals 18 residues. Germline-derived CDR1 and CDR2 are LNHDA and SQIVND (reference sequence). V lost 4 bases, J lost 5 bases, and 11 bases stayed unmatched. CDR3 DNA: TGTGCCAGTAGTAACGGGACTAGCGGGAGGCTTGCTCGGGAGACCCAGTACTTC. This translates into CASSNGTSGRLARETQYF.

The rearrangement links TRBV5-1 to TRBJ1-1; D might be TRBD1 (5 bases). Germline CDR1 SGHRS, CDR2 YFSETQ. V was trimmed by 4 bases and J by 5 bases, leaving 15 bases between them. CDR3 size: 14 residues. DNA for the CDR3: TGCGCCAGCAGCGTCGGACACCAGGAAACTGAAGCTTTCTTT. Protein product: CASSVGHQETEAFF.

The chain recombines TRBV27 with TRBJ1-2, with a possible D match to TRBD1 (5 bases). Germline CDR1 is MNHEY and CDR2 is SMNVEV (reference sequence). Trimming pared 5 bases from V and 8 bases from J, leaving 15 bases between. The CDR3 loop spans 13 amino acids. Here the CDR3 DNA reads TGTGCCAGCAGTCTAAGGGGTCAGGGCGGCTACACCTTC. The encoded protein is CASSLRGQGGYTF.

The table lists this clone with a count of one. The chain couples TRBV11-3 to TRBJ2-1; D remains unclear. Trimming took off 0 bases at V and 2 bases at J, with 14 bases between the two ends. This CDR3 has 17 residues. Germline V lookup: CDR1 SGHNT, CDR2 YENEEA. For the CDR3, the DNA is TGTGCCAGCAGCTTAGATGAGGAAGCTCCCCCCTACAATGAGCAGTTCTTC. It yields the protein CASSLDEEAPPYNEQFF.

CDR3 bases: TGCGCCAGCAGCTATGCAGCGGGACTCTCCTACGAGCAGTACTTC. Its translation: CASSYAAGLSYEQYF. This rearrangement joins TRBV5-1 to TRBJ2-7; TRBD2 matches at 7 bases. J was trimmed by 0 bases and V by 3 bases; bases with no gene match: 6. Germline CDR1 and CDR2: SGHRS and YFSETQ. This CDR3 contains 15 residues. The variable domain in full, with the rest retrieved from reference TRBV5-1 and TRBJ2-7, is KAGVTQTPRYLIKTRGQQVTLSCSPISGHRSVSWYQQTPGQGLQFLFEYFSETQRNKGNFPGRFSGRQFSNSRSEMNVSTLELGDSALYLCASSYAAGLSYEQYFGPGTRLTVT.

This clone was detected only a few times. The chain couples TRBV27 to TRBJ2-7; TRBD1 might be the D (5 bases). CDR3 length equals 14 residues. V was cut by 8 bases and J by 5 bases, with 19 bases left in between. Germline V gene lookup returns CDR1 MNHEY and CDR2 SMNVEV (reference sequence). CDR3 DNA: TGTGCCAGCTCTGGGGCTGTTACGAACCACGAGCAGTACGTC. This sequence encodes CASSGAVTNHEQYV.